This T cell receptor beta chain was sequenced during a study of blood T cell repertoires in COVID-19. Authors' data handling: The assay estimated nucleated cells by amplifying reference gene primers. The assay was immunoSEQ multiplex PCR, and TCRdb's table has in-frame clones only and misses some. V and J calls and clone size are copied from that table; D and trimming were computed from the DNA. The table includes roughly 65,000 clones, around nine tenths detected once. V lost 1 base and J 2 bases, leaving 8 bases between the germline ends. CDR3 length: 14 residues. Germline V gives CDR1 SGHRS, CDR2 YFSETQ.

The source of this sequence is a man between 60 and 70 years old with acute or convalescent COVID-19. Sequenced input: peripheral blood. The V and J genes are TRBV5-1 and TRBJ2-3; possibly TRBD2 for D (5 bases). The DNA for the CDR3 is TGCGCCAGCAGCTTGTCGGAGGTCACAGATACGCAGTATTTT. This encodes CASSLSEVTDTQYF.